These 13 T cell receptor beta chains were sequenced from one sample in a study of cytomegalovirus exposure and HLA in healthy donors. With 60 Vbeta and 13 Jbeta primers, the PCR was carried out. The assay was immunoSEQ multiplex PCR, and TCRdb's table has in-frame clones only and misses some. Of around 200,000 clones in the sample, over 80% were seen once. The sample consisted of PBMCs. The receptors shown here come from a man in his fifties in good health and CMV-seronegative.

Here the CDR3 reads CASSYGRGRNNSPLHF. In nucleotides, the CDR3 is TGTGCCAGCAGTTACGGCAGGGGGCGGAATAATTCACCCCTCCACTTT. The V gene is TRBV6-6, the J gene TRBJ1-6, with 8 bases that match TRBD1. V shed 2 bases and J 5 bases; nucleotides not matched to a gene: 5. Per germline, CDR1 MNHNY and CDR2 SVGAGI (reference sequence). CDR3 length equals 16 residues.

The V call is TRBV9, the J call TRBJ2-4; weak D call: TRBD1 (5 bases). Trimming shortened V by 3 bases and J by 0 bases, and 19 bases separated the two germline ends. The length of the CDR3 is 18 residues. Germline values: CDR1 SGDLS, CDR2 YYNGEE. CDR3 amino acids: CASSEGSSGFLAKNIQYF. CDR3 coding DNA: TGTGCCAGCAGCGAGGGAAGTTCAGGGTTCTTAGCCAAAAACATTCAGTACTTC. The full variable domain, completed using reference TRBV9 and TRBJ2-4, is DSGVTQTPKHLITATGQRVTLRCSPRSGDLSVYWYQQSLDQGLQFLIQYYNGEERAKGNILERFSAQQFPDLHSELNLSSLELGDSALYFCASSEGSSGFLAKNIQYFGAGTRLSVL.

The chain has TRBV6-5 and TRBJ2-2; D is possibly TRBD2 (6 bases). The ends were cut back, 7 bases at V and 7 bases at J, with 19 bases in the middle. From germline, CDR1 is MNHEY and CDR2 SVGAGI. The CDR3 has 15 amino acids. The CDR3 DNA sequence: TGTGCCAGCAACGCCGGGGGAGCCCGTGTCGGGGAGCTGTTTTTT. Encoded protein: CASNAGGARVGELFF.

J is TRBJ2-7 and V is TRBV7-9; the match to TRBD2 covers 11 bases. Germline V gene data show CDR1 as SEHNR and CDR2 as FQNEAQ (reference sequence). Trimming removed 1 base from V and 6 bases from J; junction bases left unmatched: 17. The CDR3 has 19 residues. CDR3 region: CASSLVFGDSGLAVGEQYF. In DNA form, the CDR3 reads TGTGCCAGCAGCTTAGTTTTCGGGGACTCGGGACTAGCGGTGGGCGAGCAGTACTTC.

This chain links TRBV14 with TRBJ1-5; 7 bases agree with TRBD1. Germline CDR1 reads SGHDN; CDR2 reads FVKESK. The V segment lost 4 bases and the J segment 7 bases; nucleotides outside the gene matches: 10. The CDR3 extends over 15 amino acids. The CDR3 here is CASSPTGTPGQPQHF. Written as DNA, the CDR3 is TGTGCCAGCAGCCCGACAGGGACCCCGGGGCAGCCCCAGCATTTT.

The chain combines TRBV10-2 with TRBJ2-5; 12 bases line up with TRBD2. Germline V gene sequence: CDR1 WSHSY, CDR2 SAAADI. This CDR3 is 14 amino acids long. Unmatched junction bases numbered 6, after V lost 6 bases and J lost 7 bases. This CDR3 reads CASRQTSGSGTQYF. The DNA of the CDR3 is TGCGCCAGCAGGCAGACTAGCGGGAGTGGGACCCAGTACTTC.

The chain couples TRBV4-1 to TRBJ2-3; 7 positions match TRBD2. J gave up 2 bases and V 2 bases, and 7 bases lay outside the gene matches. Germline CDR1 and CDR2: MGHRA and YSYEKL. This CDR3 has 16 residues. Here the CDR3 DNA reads TGCGCCAGCAGCCAATATACCGGGACTAACACAGATACGCAGTATTTT. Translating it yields CASSQYTGTNTDTQYF.

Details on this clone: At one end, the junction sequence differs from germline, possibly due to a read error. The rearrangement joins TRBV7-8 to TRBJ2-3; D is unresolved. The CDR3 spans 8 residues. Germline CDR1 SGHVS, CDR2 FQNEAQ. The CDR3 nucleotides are TGTGCCAGCAGCCCCTGGCCTTTT. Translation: CASSPWPF.

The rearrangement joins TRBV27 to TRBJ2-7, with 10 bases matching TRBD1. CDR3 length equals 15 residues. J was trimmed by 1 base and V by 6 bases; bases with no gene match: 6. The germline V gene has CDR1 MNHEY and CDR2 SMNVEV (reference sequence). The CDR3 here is CASSRTGGASYEQYF. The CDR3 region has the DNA TGTGCCAGCAGCCGGACAGGGGGGGCGTCCTACGAGCAGTACTTC.

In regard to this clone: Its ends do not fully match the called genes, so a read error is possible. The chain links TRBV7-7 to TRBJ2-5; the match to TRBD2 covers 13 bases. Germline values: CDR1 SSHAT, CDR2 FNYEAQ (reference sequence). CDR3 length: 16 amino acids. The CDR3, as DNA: TGTGCTAGCAGCCCCACTAGCGGGAGGGCCCGTGAGACCCAGTACTTC. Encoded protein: CASSPTSGRARETQYF.

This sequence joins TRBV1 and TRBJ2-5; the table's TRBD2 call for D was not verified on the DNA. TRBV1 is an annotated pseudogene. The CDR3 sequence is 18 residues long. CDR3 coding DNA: TGCACCAGCAGCCAAGAGGTTAGCGGGGGGGATCGAAAAGAGACCCAGTACTTC. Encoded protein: CTSSQEVSGGDRKETQYF.

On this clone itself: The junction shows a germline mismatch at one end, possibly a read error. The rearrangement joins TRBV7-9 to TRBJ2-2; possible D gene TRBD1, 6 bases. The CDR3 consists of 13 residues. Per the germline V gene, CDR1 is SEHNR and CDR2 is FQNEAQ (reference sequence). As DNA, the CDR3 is TGTTCCAGCAGCCAAGGGGGCACCGGGGAGCTGTTTTTT. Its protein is CSSSQGGTGELFF.

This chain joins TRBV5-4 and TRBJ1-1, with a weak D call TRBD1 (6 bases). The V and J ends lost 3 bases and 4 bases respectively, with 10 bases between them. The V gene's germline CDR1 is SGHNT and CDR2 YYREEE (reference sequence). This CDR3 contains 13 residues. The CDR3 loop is CASSSTGPTEAFF. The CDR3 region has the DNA TGTGCCAGCAGCTCAACAGGGCCCACTGAAGCTTTCTTT.